This T cell receptor beta chain is drawn from a study of blood T cell repertoires in COVID-19. Study-level background: Samples of COVID-19 (acute and convalescent) were obtained from the United States, Italy and Spain. T cells, B-cell-depleted T cells, or PBMCs supplied cDNA or gDNA.

Patients of the Seattle cohort, enrolled during active infection, were followed longitudinally. In the source study's methods: Using reference gene primer amplification, nucleated cell counts were estimated. Produced via immunoSEQ multiplex PCR; TCRdb's table is partial and in-frame only. D and trimming were read from the DNA, whereas the V and J calls and clone size are those reported in that table. This table holds around 470,000 clones, 89% found once. V trimming: 4 bases; J trimming: 6 bases; junction bases outside the gene matches: 3. This CDR3 is built from 13 residues. CDR1 and CDR2 (germline): WSHSY, SAAADI.

Sequencing was done on a sample of peripheral blood. The sequence was obtained from a man aged 18 to 29 with COVID-19, enrolled during active disease. The chain links TRBV10-2 to TRBJ1-5; 7 positions agree with TRBD1. CDR3 protein: CASSGQGTQPQHF. The DNA of the CDR3 is TGCGCCAGCAGTGGACAGGGAACTCAGCCCCAGCATTTT.